Sequencing of this T cell receptor (beta chain) was carried out in a study of blood T cell repertoires in COVID-19. Trimming took 3 bases from V and 9 from J, leaving 18 bases between them. The CDR3 is 15 residues long. Germline V gene sequence: CDR1 MNHNS, CDR2 SASEGT. This clone turned up a few times. Assay: immunoSEQ multiplex PCR; the TCRdb copy retains only in-frame clones and omits some. The table includes under 250,000 clones, more than 75% detected once. The TCR originated in a man between 45 and 60 years old with COVID-19, enrolled during active disease. V is TRBV6-1 and J is TRBJ2-1, with D possibly TRBD2 on 5 matching bases. Sequencing was carried out using peripheral blood. The CDR3 region is CASSDGKKPKGEQFF. The DNA of the CDR3 is TGTGCCAGCAGTGACGGGAAAAAGCCTAAGGGTGAGCAGTTCTTC.